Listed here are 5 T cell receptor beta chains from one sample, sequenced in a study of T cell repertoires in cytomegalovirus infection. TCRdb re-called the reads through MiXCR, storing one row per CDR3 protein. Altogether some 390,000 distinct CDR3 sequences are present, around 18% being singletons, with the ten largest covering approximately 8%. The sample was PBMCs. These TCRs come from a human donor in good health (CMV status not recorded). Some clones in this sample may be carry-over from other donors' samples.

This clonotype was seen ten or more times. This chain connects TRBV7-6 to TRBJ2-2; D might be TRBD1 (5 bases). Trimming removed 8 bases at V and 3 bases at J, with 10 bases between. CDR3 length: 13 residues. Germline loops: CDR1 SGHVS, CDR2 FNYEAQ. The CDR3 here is CASRQFHTGELFF. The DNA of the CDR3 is TGTGCCAGCCGACAGTTTCACACCGGGGAGCTGTTTTTT. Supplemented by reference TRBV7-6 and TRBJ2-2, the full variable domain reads GAGVSQSPRYKVTKRGQDVALRCDPISGHVSLYWYRQALGQGPEFLTYFNYEAQQDKSGLPNDRFSAERPEGSISTLTIQRTEQRDSAMYRCASRQFHTGELFFGEGSRLTVL.

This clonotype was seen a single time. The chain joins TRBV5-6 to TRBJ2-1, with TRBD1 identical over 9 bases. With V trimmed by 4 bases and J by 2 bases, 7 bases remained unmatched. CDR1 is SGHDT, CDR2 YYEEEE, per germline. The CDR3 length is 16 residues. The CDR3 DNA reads TGTGCCAGCAGCGCACGGACAGGGGCTACCTACAATGAGCAGTTCTTC. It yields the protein CASSARTGATYNEQFF.

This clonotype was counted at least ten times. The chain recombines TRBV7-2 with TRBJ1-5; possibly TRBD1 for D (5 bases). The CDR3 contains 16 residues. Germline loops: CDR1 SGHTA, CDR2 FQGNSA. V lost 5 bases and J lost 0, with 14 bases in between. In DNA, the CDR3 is TGTGCCAGCAGCCCCGGGTGGGGGATTAGCAATCAGCCCCAGCATTTT. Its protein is CASSPGWGISNQPQHF.

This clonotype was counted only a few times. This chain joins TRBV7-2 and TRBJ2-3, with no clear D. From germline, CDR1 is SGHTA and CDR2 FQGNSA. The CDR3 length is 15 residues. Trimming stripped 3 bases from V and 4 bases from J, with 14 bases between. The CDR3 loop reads CASSFQGFGSDTQYF. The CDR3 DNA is TGTGCCAGCAGCTTCCAAGGCTTTGGGTCAGATACGCAGTATTTT.

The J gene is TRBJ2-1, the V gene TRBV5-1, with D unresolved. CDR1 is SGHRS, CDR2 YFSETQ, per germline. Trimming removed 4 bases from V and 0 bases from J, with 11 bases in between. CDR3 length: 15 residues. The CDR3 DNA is TGCGCCAGCAGCCAGGACCGAGTCTCCTACAATGAGCAGTTCTTC. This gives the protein CASSQDRVSYNEQFF.